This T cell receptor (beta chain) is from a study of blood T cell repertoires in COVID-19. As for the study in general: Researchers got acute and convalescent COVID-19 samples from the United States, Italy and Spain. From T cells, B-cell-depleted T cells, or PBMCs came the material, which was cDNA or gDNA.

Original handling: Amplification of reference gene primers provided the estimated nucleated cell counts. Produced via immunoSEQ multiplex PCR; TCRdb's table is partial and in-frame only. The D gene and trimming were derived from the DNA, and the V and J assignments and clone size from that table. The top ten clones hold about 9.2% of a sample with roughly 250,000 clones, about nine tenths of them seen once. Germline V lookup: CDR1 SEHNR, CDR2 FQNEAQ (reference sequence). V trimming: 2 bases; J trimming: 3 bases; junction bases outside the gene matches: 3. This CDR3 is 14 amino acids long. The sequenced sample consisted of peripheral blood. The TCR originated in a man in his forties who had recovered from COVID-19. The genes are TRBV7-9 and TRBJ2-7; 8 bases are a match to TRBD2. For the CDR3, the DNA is TGTGCCAGCAGCTTAACTAGCGGTCGCTACGAGCAGTACTTC. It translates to CASSLTSGRYEQYF.